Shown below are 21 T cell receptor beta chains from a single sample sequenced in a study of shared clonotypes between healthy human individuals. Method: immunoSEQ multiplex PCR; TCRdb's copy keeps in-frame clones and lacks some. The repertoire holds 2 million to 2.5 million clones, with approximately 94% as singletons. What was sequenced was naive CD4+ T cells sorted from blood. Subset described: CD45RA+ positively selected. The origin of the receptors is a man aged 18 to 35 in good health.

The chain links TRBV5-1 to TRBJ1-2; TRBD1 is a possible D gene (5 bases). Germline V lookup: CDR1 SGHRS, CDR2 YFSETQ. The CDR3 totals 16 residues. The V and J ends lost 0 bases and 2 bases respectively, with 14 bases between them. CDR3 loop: CASSLAGGDGNYGYTF. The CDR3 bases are TGCGCCAGCAGCTTGGCCGGAGGGGATGGGAACTATGGCTACACCTTC.

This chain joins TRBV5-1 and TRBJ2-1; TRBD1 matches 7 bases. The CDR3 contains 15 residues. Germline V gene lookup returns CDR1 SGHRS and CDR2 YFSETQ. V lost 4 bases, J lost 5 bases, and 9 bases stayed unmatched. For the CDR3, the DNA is TGCGCCAGCAGCCCCATGGACAGGCGGAACAATGAGCAGTTCTTC. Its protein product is CASSPMDRRNNEQFF.

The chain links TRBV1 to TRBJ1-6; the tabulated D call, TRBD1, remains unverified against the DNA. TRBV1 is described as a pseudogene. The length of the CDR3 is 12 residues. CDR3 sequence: CTSSQDRQGIHF. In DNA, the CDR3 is TGCACCAGCAGCCAAGATCGACAGGGTATCCACTTT.

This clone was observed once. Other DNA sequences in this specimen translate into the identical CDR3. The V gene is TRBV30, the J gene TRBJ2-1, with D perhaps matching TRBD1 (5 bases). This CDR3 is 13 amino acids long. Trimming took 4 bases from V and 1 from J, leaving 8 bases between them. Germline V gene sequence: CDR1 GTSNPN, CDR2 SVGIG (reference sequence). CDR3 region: CAWTRGSYNEQFF. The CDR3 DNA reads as TGTGCCTGGACAAGGGGTTCCTACAATGAGCAGTTCTTC.

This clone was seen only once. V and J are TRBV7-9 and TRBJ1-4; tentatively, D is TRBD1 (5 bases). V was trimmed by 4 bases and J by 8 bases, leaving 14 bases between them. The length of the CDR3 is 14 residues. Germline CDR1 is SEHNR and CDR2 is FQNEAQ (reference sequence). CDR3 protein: CASSSFGGSEKLFF. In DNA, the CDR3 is TGTGCCAGCAGCTCATTTGGGGGTAGCGAAAAACTGTTTTTT.

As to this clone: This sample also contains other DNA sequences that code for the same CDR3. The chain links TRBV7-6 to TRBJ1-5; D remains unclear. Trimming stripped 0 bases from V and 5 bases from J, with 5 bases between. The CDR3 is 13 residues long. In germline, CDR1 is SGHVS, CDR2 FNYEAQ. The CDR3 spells CASSLAGDQPQHF. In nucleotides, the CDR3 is TGTGCCAGCAGCTTAGCTGGCGATCAGCCCCAGCATTTT.

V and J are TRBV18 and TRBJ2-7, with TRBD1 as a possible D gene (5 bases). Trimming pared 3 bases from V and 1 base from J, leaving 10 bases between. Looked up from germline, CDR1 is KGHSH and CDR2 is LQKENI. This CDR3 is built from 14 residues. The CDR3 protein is CASSPYQGSYEQYF. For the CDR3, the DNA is TGTGCCAGCTCACCCTACCAGGGTTCCTACGAGCAGTACTTC.

In nucleotides, the CDR3 is TGTGCCAGCAGCCAAGATCCTTTGGGCGGGCTTGCAACTAATGAAAAACTGTTTTTT. Its protein product is CASSQDPLGGLATNEKLFF. The J gene is TRBJ1-4, the V gene TRBV4-2; D not resolved. The ends were cut back, 0 bases at V and 0 bases at J, with 17 bases in the middle. The CDR3 contains 19 residues. Germline V gene data show CDR1 as LGHNA and CDR2 as YNFKEQ.

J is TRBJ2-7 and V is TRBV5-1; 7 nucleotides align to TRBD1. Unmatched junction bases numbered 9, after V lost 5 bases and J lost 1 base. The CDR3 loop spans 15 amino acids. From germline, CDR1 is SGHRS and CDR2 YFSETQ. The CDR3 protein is CASRYTGTASYEQYF. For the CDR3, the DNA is TGCGCCAGCAGGTATACCGGGACAGCATCCTACGAGCAGTACTTC.

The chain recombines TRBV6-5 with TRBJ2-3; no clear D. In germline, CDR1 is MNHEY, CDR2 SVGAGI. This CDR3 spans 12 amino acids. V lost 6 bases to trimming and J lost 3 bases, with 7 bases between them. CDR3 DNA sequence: TGTGCCAGCAGACCTCGGACAGATACGCAGTATTTT. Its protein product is CASRPRTDTQYF.

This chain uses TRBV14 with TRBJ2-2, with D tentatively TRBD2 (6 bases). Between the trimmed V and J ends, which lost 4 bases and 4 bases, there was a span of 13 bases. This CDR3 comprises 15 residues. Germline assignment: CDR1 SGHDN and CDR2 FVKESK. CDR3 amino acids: CASSPSDSGTGELFF. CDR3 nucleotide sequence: TGTGCCAGCAGCCCCAGCGATAGCGGCACCGGGGAGCTGTTTTTT. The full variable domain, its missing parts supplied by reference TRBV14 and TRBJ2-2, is EAGVTQFPSHSVIEKGQTVTLRCDPISGHDNLYWYRRVMGKEIKFLLHFVKESKQDESGMPNNRFLAERTGGTYSTLKVQPAELEDSGVYFCASSPSDSGTGELFFGEGSRLTVL.

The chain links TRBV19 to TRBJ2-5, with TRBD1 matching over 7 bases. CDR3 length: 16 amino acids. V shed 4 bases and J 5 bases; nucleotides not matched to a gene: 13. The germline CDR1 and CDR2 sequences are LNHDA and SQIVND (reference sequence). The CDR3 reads CASSNSGTERYETQYF. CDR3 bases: TGTGCCAGTAGTAATTCCGGGACAGAACGCTACGAGACCCAGTACTTC.

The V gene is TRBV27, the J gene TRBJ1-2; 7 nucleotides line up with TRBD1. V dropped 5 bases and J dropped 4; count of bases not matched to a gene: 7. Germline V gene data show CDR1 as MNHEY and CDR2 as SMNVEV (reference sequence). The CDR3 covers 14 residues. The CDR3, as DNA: TGTGCCAGCAGTCCCCGACAGGGCGCCTATGGCTACACCTTC. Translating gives CASSPRQGAYGYTF.

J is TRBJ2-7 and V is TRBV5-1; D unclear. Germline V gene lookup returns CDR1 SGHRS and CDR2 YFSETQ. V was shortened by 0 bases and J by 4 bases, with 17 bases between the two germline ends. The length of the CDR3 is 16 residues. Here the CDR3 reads CASSLVSGLGYYEQYF. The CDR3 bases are TGCGCCAGCAGCTTGGTTTCCGGCCTCGGGTATTACGAGCAGTACTTC.

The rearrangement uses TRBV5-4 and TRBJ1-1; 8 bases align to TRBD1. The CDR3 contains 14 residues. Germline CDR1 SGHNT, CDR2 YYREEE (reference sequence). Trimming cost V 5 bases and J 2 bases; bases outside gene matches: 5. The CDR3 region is CASSSQGVNTEAFF. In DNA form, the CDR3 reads TGTGCCAGCAGTTCACAGGGGGTCAACACTGAAGCTTTCTTT.

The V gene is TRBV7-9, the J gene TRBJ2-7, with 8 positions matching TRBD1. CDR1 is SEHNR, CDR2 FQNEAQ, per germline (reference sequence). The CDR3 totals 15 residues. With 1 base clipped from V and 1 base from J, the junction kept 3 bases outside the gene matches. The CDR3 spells CASSLGGDRSYEQYF. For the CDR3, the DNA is TGTGCCAGCAGCTTAGGGGGGGACAGGTCCTACGAGCAGTACTTC.

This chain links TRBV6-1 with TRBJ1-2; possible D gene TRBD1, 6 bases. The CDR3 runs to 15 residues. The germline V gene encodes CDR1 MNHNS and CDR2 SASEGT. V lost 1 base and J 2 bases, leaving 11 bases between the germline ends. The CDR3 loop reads CASSEDTGKNYGYTF. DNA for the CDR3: TGTGCCAGCAGTGAAGATACAGGGAAAAACTATGGCTACACCTTC.

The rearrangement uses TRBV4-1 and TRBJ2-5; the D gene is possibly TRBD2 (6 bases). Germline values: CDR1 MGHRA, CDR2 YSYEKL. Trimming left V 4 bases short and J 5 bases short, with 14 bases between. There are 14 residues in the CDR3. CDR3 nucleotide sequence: TGCGCCAGCAGCCCCCTTGGGGGGTCGGAGACCCAGTACTTC. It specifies CASSPLGGSETQYF.

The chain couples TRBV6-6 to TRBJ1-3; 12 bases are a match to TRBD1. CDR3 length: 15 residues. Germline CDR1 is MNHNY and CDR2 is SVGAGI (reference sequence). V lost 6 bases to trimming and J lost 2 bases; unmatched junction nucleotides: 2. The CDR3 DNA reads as TGTGCCAGCAGGGGACAGGGGGCGGCTGGAAACACCATATATTTT. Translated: CASRGQGAAGNTIYF.

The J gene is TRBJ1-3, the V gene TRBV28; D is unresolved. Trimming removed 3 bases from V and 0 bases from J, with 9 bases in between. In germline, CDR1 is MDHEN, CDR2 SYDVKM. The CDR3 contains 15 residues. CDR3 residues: CASSFVRSSGNTIYF. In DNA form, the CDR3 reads TGTGCCAGCAGTTTTGTCCGCAGCTCTGGAAACACCATATATTTT.

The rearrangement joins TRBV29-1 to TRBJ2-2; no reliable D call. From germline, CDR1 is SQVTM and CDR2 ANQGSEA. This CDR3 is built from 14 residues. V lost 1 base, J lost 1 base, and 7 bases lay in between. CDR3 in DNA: TGCAGCGTTGAAGGGGTCGAGAACACCGGGGAGCTGTTTTTT. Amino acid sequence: CSVEGVENTGELFF.